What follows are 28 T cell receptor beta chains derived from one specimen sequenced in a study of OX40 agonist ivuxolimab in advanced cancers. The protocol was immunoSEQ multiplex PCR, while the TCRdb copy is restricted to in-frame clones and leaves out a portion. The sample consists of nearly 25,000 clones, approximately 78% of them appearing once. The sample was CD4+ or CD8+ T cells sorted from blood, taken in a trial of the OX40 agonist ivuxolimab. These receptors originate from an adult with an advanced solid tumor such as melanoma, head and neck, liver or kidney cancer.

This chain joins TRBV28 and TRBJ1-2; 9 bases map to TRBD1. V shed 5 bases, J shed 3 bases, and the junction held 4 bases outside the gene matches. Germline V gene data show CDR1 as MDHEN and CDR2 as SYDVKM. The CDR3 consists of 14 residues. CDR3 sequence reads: CASSGTGSDYGYTF. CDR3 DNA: TGTGCCAGCAGTGGGACAGGGTCGGACTATGGCTACACCTTC.

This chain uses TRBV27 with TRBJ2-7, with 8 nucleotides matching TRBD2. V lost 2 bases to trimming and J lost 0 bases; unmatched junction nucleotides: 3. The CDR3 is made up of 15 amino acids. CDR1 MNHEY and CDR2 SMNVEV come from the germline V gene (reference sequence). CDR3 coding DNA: TGTGCCAGCAGTTTAGCGGGAGGCGGCTCCTACGAGCAGTACTTC. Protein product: CASSLAGGGSYEQYF.

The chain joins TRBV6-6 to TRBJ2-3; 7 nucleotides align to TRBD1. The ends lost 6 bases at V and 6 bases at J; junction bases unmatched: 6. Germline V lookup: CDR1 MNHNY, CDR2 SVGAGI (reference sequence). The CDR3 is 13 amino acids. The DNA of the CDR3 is TGTGCCAGCAGGAGAGACAGGGCGGATACGCAGTATTTT. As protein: CASRRDRADTQYF.

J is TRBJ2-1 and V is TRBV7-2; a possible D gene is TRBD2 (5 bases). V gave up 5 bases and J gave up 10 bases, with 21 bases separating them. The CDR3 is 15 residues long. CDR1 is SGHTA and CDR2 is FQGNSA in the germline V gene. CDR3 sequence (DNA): TGTGCCAGCAGCCTTGCTAACGGAGGCGAAAACGAGCAGTTCTTC. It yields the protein CASSLANGGENEQFF.

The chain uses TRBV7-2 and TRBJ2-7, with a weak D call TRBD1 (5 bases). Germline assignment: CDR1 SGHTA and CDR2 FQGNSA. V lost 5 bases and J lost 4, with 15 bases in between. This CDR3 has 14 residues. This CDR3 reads CASSTNRNRYEQYF. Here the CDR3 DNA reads TGTGCCAGCAGCACCAACAGGAATCGGTACGAGCAGTACTTC.

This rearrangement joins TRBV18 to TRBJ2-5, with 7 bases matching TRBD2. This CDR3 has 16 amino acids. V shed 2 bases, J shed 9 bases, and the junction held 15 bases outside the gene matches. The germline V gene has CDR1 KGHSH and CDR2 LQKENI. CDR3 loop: CASSPEGSSGEGPQYF. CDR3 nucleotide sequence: TGTGCCAGCTCACCAGAAGGGTCCAGCGGGGAAGGTCCCCAGTACTTC.

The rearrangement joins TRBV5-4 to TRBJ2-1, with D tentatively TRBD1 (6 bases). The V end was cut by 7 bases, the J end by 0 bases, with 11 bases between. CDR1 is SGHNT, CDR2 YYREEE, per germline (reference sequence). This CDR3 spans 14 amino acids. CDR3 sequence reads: CASGRDTSYNEQFF. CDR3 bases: TGTGCCAGCGGCCGGGACACCTCCTACAATGAGCAGTTCTTC.

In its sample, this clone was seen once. The CDR3 spells CASSQGGAPNYEQYF. Here the CDR3 DNA reads TGTGCCAGCAGTCAAGGGGGCGCCCCCAACTACGAGCAGTACTTC. The J gene is TRBJ2-7, the V gene TRBV25-1; 7 bases fit TRBD1. V lost 5 bases, J lost 3 bases, and 10 bases stayed unmatched. Germline CDR1 is MGHDK and CDR2 is SYGVNS. The CDR3 spans 15 residues.

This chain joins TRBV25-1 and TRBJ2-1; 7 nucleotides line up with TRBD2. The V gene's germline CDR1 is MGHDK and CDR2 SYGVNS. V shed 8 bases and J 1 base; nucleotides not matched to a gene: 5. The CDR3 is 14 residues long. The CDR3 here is CASVGGLSYNEQFF. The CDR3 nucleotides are TGTGCCAGCGTCGGGGGGTTATCCTACAATGAGCAGTTCTTC.

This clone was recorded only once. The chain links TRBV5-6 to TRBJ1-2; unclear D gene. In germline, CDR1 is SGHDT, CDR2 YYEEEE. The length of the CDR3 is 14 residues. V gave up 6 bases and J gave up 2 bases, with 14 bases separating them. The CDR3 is CASIAVGRNYGYTF. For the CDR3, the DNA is TGTGCCAGCATTGCTGTAGGCAGAAACTATGGCTACACCTTC.

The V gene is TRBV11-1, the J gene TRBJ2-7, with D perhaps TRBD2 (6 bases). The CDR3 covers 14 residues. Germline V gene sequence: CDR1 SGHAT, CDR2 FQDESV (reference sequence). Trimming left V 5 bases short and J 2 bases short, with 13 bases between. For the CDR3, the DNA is TGTGCCAGCAGCCCGCGGGACGGAGCCTACGAGCAGTACTTC. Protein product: CASSPRDGAYEQYF.

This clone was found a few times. The CDR3 coding sequence is TGTGCCAGCAGCTTAATGGGGCCCCAGCAGGGGAGGAACTCACCCCTCCACTTT. Protein sequence: CASSLMGPQQGRNSPLHF. The V gene is TRBV5-4, the J gene TRBJ1-6, with D possibly being TRBD1 (6 bases). The CDR3 spans 18 residues. V was clipped by 2 bases and J by 10 bases, with 25 bases between them. In germline, CDR1 is SGHNT, CDR2 YYREEE (reference sequence).

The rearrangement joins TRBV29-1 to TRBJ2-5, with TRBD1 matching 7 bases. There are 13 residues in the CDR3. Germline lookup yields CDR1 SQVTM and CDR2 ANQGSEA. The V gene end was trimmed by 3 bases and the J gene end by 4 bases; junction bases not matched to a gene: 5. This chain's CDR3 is CSVEGDRRETQYF. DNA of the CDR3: TGCAGCGTTGAGGGGGACAGAAGAGAGACCCAGTACTTC.

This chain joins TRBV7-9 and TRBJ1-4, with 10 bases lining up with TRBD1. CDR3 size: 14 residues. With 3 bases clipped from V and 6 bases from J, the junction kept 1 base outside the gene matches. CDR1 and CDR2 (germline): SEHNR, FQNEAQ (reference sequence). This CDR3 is CASSLGQGYEKLFF. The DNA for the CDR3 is TGTGCCAGCAGCTTGGGACAGGGGTATGAAAAACTGTTTTTT.

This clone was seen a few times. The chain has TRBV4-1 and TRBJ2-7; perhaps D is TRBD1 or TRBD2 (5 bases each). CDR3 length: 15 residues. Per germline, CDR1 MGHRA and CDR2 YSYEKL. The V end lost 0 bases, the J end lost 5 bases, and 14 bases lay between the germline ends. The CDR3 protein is CASSQDGWGNDEQYF. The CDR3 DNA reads TGCGCCAGCAGCCAAGATGGCTGGGGGAACGACGAGCAGTACTTC.

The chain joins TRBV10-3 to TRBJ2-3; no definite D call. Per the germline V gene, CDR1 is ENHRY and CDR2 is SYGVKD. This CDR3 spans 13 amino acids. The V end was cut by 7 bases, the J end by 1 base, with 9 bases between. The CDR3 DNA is TGTGCCATCAAAAGGGAAGGCACAGATACGCAGTATTTT. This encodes CAIKREGTDTQYF.

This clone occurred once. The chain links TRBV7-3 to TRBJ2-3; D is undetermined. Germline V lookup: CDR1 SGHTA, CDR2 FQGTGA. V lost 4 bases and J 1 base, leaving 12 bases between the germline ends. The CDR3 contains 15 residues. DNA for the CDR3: TGTGCCAGCAGCTCCCAAGGCACCCGCACAGATACGCAGTATTTT. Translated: CASSSQGTRTDTQYF.

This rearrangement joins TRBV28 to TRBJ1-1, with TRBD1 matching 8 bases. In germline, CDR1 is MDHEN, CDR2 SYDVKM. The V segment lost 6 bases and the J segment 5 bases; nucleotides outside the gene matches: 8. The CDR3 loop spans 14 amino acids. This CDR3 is CASRTGQGWTEAFF. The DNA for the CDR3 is TGTGCCAGCAGGACTGGACAGGGATGGACTGAAGCTTTCTTT.

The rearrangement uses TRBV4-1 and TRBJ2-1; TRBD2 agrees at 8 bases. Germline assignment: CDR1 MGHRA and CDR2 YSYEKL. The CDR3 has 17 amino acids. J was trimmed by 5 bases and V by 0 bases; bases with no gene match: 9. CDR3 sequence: CASSQDRSLAGNNEQFF. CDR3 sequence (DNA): TGCGCCAGCAGCCAAGATCGCAGTCTAGCGGGTAACAATGAGCAGTTCTTC.

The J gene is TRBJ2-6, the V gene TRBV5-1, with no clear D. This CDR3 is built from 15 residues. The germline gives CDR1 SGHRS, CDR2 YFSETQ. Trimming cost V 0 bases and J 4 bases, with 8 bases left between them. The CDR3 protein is CASSLAGSGANVLTF. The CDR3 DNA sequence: TGCGCCAGCAGCTTGGCTGGGTCCGGGGCCAACGTCCTGACTTTC.

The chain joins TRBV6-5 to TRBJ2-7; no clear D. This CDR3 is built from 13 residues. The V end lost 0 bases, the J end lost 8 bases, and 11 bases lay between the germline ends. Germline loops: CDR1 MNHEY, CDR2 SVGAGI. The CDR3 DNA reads TGTGCCAGCAGTTACTCGGGCGGATGGAAGCAGTACTTC. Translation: CASSYSGGWKQYF.

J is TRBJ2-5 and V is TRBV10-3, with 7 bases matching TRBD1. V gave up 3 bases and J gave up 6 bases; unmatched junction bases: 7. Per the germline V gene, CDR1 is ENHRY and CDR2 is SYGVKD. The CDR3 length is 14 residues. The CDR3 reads CAISESGGGKTQYF. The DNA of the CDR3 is TGTGCCATCAGTGAATCAGGGGGTGGGAAGACCCAGTACTTC.

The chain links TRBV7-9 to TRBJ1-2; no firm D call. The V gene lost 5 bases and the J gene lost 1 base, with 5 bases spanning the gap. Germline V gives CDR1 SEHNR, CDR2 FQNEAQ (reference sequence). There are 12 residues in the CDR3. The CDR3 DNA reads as TGTGCCAGCAGCCCCTTTAACTATGGCTACACCTTC. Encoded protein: CASSPFNYGYTF.

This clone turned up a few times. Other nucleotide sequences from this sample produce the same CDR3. CDR3 bases: TGTGCCAGCAGCTCGCAGGGGAACACTGAAGCTTTCTTT. Amino acid sequence: CASSSQGNTEAFF. This chain links TRBV14 with TRBJ1-1, with a tentative D call TRBD1 (5 bases). Germline lookup yields CDR1 SGHDN and CDR2 FVKESK. The V end lost 5 bases, the J end lost 1 base, and 8 bases lay between the germline ends. This CDR3 is 13 amino acids long.

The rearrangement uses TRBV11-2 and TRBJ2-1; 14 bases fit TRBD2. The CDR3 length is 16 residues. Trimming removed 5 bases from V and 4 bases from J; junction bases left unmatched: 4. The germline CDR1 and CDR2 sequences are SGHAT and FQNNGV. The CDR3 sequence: CASSQGTSGGYNEQFF. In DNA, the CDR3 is TGTGCCAGCAGCCAGGGGACTAGCGGGGGATACAATGAGCAGTTCTTC.

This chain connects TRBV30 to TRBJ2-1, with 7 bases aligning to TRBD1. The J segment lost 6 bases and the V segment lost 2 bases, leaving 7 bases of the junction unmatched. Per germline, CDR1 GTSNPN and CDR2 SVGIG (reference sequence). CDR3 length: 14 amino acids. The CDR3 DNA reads TGTGCCTGGAGTCAAACAGGGGTCTCCAATGAGCAGTTCTTC. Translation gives CAWSQTGVSNEQFF.

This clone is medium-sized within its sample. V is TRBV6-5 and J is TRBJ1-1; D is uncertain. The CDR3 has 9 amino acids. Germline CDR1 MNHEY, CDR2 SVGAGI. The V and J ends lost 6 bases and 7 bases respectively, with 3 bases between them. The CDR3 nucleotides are TGTGCCAGCAGAAGTGAAGCTTTCTTT. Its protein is CASRSEAFF.

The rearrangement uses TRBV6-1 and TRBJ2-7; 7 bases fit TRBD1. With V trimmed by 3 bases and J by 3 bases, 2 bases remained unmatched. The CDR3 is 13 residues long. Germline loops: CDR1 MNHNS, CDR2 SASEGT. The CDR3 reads CASSERQGYEQYF. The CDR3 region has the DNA TGTGCCAGCAGTGAGAGACAGGGCTACGAGCAGTACTTC.